This is a list of T cell receptor beta chains from one sample in a study of T cell responses to AZD1222 COVID-19 vaccine. Profiled with immunoSEQ multiplex PCR; TCRdb holds only in-frame clones, not every one. The data hold approximately 120,000 clones, with approximately 93% observed a single time. This specimen consisted of peripheral blood, obtained on day 0 of AZD1222 vaccination. Receptors originate from an adult in good health. The CDR3 runs from the conserved cysteine through the conserved F or W. D genes are given only for firm matches. Rows may omit the clone size; those that give it use once, few, many or a size class.

size	length	D	J	V	DNA	CDR3
-	11	-	TRBJ1-1	TRBV19	TGTGCCAGTAGATCCGGGACAGAAGCTTTCTTT	CASRSGTEAFF
-	15	-	TRBJ2-5	TRBV7-8	TGTGCCAACAGCTTAGAGTCCGGGAGAGCAAAGACCCAGTACTTC	CANSLESGRAKTQYF
-	15	TRBD1	TRBJ2-7	TRBV6-5	TGTGCCAGCAAACCCCGACAGGGGCCCACCTACGAGCAGTACTTC	CASKPRQGPTYEQYF
-	15	-	TRBJ1-1	TRBV7-9	TGTGCCAGCAGCTTAGTGGGCAACTTGGGTCTGGAAGCTTTCTTT	CASSLVGNLGLEAFF
-	15	-	TRBJ1-2	TRBV13	TGTGCCAGCAGCCCAGGTCTGGGCACAATCTATGGCTACACCTTC	CASSPGLGTIYGYTF
-	12	-	TRBJ1-1	TRBV5-1	TGCGCCAGCAGTCAAGGGGGGACTGAAGCTTTCTTT	CASSQGGTEAFF
-	16	TRBD2	TRBJ2-2	TRBV5-5	TGTGCCAGCAGCTTGGGACTAGCGGGAAGGGACGGGGAGCTGTTTTTT	CASSLGLAGRDGELFF
-	14	-	TRBJ1-5	TRBV19	TGTGCCAGTAGGAAGGAGGCGGCCAATCAGCCCCAGCATTTT	CASRKEAANQPQHF
-	14	-	TRBJ2-6	TRBV9	TGTGCCAGCAGCGTATCCACTGGGGCCAACGTCCTGACTTTC	CASSVSTGANVLTF
-	16	-	TRBJ2-1	TRBV6-4	TGTGCCAGCAGTGACTCGGGGAGGCACTCCTACAATGAGCAGTTCTTC	CASSDSGRHSYNEQFF
-	14	-	TRBJ1-4	TRBV2	TGTGCCAGCAGTGAAGCAGGGAACGAAGAAAAACTGTTTTTT	CASSEAGNEEKLFF
-	13	-	TRBJ1-1	TRBV27	TGTGCCAGCAGGATTATGGCCGACACTGAAGCTTTCTTT	CASRIMADTEAFF
-	16	TRBD1	TRBJ1-2	TRBV10-3	TGTGCCATCAGTGATGGCGGATTGACAGGGAGCTATGGCTACACCTTC	CAISDGGLTGSYGYTF
-	12	-	TRBJ1-1	TRBV5-5	TGTGCCAGCAGCCAACAGCACGGGTTAGTTTTCTTT	CASSQQHGLVFF
-	17	TRBD1	TRBJ2-1	TRBV19	TGTGCCAGTAGTCCCTCCCCCGGGACAGGGGGGCACAATGAGCAGTTCTTC	CASSPSPGTGGHNEQFF
-	19	-	TRBJ1-1	TRBV4-3	TGCGCCAGCAGCCAAGATAGGGGCGGGGGGCCTCTTCGGAACACTGAAGCTTTCTTT	CASSQDRGGGPLRNTEAFF
-	15	TRBD2	TRBJ2-7	TRBV7-9	TGTGCCAGCAGCTTAGCCCCCAGCGGGAGCTACGAGCAGTACTTC	CASSLAPSGSYEQYF
-	18	-	TRBJ2-7	TRBV27	TGTGCCAGCAGTTTGTCCTTGTCGTACGGGGGCGGCACCTACGAGCAGTACTTC	CASSLSLSYGGGTYEQYF
once	14	-	TRBJ2-1	TRBV10-1	TGCGCCAGCAGTGATCCGACTGTAGGGAGGGAGCAGTTCTTC	CASSDPTVGREQFF
-	12	-	TRBJ2-3	TRBV28	TGTGCCAGCAGTTACGAGGCGGATACGCAGTATTTT	CASSYEADTQYF
-	14	TRBD1	TRBJ1-6	TRBV3-1/TRBV3-2	TGTGCCAGCAGCTTTAGGACAGGGACCTCACCCCTCCACTTT	CASSFRTGTSPLHF
-	15	-	TRBJ1-5	TRBV18	TGTGCCAGCTCACCGGCTCTGCAGGAGGATCAGCCCCAGCATTTT	CASSPALQEDQPQHF
-	18	-	TRBJ2-4	TRBV29-1	TGCAGCGTTGAACAGTCTGCAGGAGGGGGACTAGCCAAAAACATTCAGTACTTC	CSVEQSAGGGLAKNIQYF
-	17	TRBD1	TRBJ1-6	TRBV7-8	TGTGCCAGCAGCTTAGAGGCCGGGACAGGGAATAATTCACCCCTCCACTTT	CASSLEAGTGNNSPLHF
-	15	-	TRBJ2-3	TRBV7-2	TGTGCCAGCAGCACCCGAACGCCCAGCCCGGATACGCAGTATTTT	CASSTRTPSPDTQYF
-	16	-	TRBJ2-2	TRBV11-2	TGTGCCAGCAGCTTAGTTCCAGGGCTCCGCACCGGGGAGCTGTTTTTT	CASSLVPGLRTGELFF
-	13	-	TRBJ2-7	TRBV3-1/TRBV3-2	TGTGCCAGCAGCCAAGCAGGGCCCTACGAGCAGTACTTC	CASSQAGPYEQYF
-	18	TRBD1	TRBJ2-3	TRBV24-1	TGTGCCACCAGTGACCGTTACGGACAGGGGGAAAGCACAGATACGCAGTATTTT	CATSDRYGQGESTDTQYF
-	16	TRBD1	TRBJ1-2	TRBV2	TGTGCCAGCAGTGATCCATCTAGGGGACAGAACTATGGCTACACCTTC	CASSDPSRGQNYGYTF
-	13	-	TRBJ2-7	TRBV27	TGTGCCAGCAGTTTAAAGGCCACCTACGAGCAGTACTTC	CASSLKATYEQYF
-	15	TRBD1	TRBJ1-1	TRBV9	TGTGCCAGCAGCGTAGGGGCAGGGGGCCGGACTGAAGCTTTCTTT	CASSVGAGGRTEAFF
-	13	-	TRBJ1-5	TRBV5-1	TGCGCCAGCAGCTCGGACGGCTATCAGCCCCAGCATTTT	CASSSDGYQPQHF
-	14	-	TRBJ1-1	TRBV7-8	TGTGCCAGCAGCTCCCCCGATAGTAACACTGAAGCTTTCTTT	CASSSPDSNTEAFF
-	14	TRBD1	TRBJ1-2	TRBV7-2	TGTGCCAGCAGCCCTCCGGGACAGTTTTATGGCTACACCTTC	CASSPPGQFYGYTF
-	13	-	TRBJ2-1	TRBV10-3	TGTGCCATCAGGCCCGACCCTAGCAATGAGCAGTTCTTC	CAIRPDPSNEQFF
-	12	-	TRBJ1-3	TRBV18	TGTGCCAGCTCACAGGCTGGAAACACCATATATTTT	CASSQAGNTIYF
-	20	TRBD2	TRBJ2-4	TRBV24-1	TGTGCCACCAGTGATTTTGATCCTAGCGGGAGCAAGATGGCCAAAAACATTCAGTACTTC	CATSDFDPSGSKMAKNIQYF
-	16	TRBD1	TRBJ1-4	TRBV9	TGTGCCAGCAGCGCGGGACAGGGGCTCGGGAGCGAAAAACTGTTTTTT	CASSAGQGLGSEKLFF
-	15	-	TRBJ2-7	TRBV7-9	TGTGCCAGCAGCGGGACACCTTTCCCCCCCTACGAGCAGTACTTC	CASSGTPFPPYEQYF
-	14	-	TRBJ1-5	TRBV7-2	TGTGCCAGCAGCTTACGGCAGGGTGATCAGCCCCAGCATTTT	CASSLRQGDQPQHF